Presented here are 26 T cell receptor beta chains from one specimen sequenced in a study of T-cell memory formation after mild COVID-19. From the 5' RACE reads, TCRdb called clonotypes with MiXCR, one entry per CDR3 protein. The sample contains about 420,000 distinct CDR3 sequences, around a quarter of which appear only once. The specimen was PBMCs or a T cell subset sorted from them (not recorded which). Every receptor here comes from an adult woman who had mild COVID-19 (a few samples of this study predate the infection). Cell type and time point are not known.

This clonotype has ten or more counts. The rearrangement uses TRBV7-8 and TRBJ2-1, with D maybe TRBD2 (6 bases). This CDR3 spans 15 amino acids. Germline CDR1 reads SGHVS; CDR2 reads FQNEAQ. V lost 3 bases, J lost 5 bases, and 14 bases lay in between. CDR3 nucleotide sequence: TGTGCCAGCAGCTTGGAGGGAGGAGCGGACAATGAGCAGTTCTTC. Translated, it gives CASSLEGGADNEQFF.

The sample holds a few counts of this clonotype. The J gene is TRBJ2-3, the V gene TRBV7-3; the match to TRBD2 covers 15 bases. The germline gives CDR1 SGHTA, CDR2 FQGTGA. Trimming took 2 bases from V and 4 from J; bases not matched to a gene: 4. The CDR3 is 17 residues long. As DNA, the CDR3 is TGTGCCAGCAGCTTACGGGGACTAGCGGGAGGTGCAGATACGCAGTATTTT. It encodes CASSLRGLAGGADTQYF.

This clonotype came up a few times. The chain links TRBV11-2 to TRBJ1-1, with D possibly matching TRBD1 (5 bases). This CDR3 region has 16 residues. Germline V gene sequence: CDR1 SGHAT, CDR2 FQNNGV. Trimming shortened V by 2 bases and J by 1 base, and 14 bases separated the two germline ends. The CDR3: CASSLRSGTGNTEAFF. CDR3 sequence (DNA): TGTGCCAGCAGCTTACGGTCCGGGACGGGGAACACTGAAGCTTTCTTT.

In its sample, this clonotype was seen a few times. The chain links TRBV15 to TRBJ2-7, with 7 bases lining up with TRBD1. CDR3 length: 15 residues. CDR1 is LNHNV and CDR2 is YYDKDF in the germline V gene (reference sequence). Unmatched junction bases numbered 8, after V lost 5 bases and J lost 1 base. The CDR3 sequence: CATSEDRPDSYEQYF. The CDR3, as DNA: TGTGCCACCAGCGAGGACAGGCCCGATTCCTACGAGCAGTACTTC. Together with reference TRBV15 and TRBJ2-7, the CDR3 gives the full variable domain: DAMVIQNPRYQVTQFGKPVTLSCSQTLNHNVMYWYQQKSSQAPKLLFHYYDKDFNNEADTPDNFQSRRPNTSFCFLDIRSPGLGDTAMYLCATSEDRPDSYEQYFGPGTRLTVT.

The chain recombines TRBV7-9 with TRBJ2-1, with 9 bases identical to TRBD2. Germline CDR1 SEHNR, CDR2 FQNEAQ (reference sequence). This CDR3 contains 18 residues. V was clipped by 4 bases and J by 9 bases; unmatched bases: 19. CDR3 region: CASSSRESREGRFLEQFF. For the CDR3, the DNA is TGTGCCAGCAGCTCAAGGGAGTCGCGGGAGGGCCGATTCCTTGAGCAGTTCTTC. Full variable domain (outside the CDR3, taken from reference TRBV7-9 and TRBJ2-1): DTGVSQNPRHKITKRGQNVTFRCDPISEHNRLYWYRQTLGQGPEFLTYFQNEAQLEKSRLLSDRFSAERPKGSFSTLEIQRTEQGDSAMYLCASSSRESREGRFLEQFFGPGTRLTVL.

The gene calls are TRBV20-1 and TRBJ2-1, with 14 bases matching TRBD2. V gave up 5 bases and J gave up 7 bases; unmatched junction bases: 7. The CDR3 consists of 15 residues. Germline V gene data show CDR1 as DFQATT and CDR2 as SNEGSKA (reference sequence). CDR3 residues: CSAHFGLAGGNEQFF. DNA for the CDR3: TGCAGTGCTCATTTCGGACTAGCGGGAGGTAATGAGCAGTTCTTC.

This clonotype has more than one count but fewer than ten. The J gene is TRBJ2-7, the V gene TRBV5-5; D gene uncertain. Germline V CDR1 and CDR2: SGHKS, YYEKEE (reference sequence). Trimming pared 4 bases from V and 3 bases from J, leaving 17 bases between. The CDR3 loop spans 15 amino acids. CDR3 sequence: CASSLVGDGVYEQYF. The CDR3 nucleotides read TGTGCCAGCAGCCTAGTCGGAGACGGAGTCTACGAGCAGTACTTC.

This clonotype occurred a few times. Germline is not matched at one junction end, which may reflect a read error. DNA for the CDR3: TGTGCCAGCAGATTAGGACACTCGACAGATACGCAGTATTTT. It is translated as CASRLGHSTDTQYF. J is TRBJ2-3 and V is TRBV12-3 or TRBV12-4, with D tentatively TRBD1 (5 bases). This CDR3 spans 14 amino acids.

Only a few counts were recorded for this clonotype. The rearrangement uses TRBV4-1 and TRBJ1-1; D is undetermined. V gave up 3 bases and J gave up 4 bases, with 9 bases separating them. CDR3 length equals 13 residues. The V gene's germline CDR1 is MGHRA and CDR2 YSYEKL. In DNA, the CDR3 is TGCGCCAGCAGCCACAGCGAGGGCACTGAAGCTTTCTTT. This codes for CASSHSEGTEAFF.

This chain uses TRBV9 with TRBJ2-7; 8 bases agree with TRBD2. Looked up from germline, CDR1 is SGDLS and CDR2 is YYNGEE. This CDR3 region has 15 residues. Germline trimming cut 4 bases from V and 6 bases from J; bases unmatched to any gene: 12. The CDR3 region has the DNA TGTGCCAGCAGCATCAGTGGGACTAGTGTGGGCGAGCAGTACTTC. Amino acids: CASSISGTSVGEQYF.

The chain is built from TRBV10-3 and TRBJ1-4, with D unresolved. Germline V gives CDR1 ENHRY, CDR2 SYGVKD. Trimming left V 6 bases short and J 8 bases short, with 10 bases between. The CDR3 covers 12 residues. DNA for the CDR3: TGTGCCATCAGCGAGCCGAAGGAAAAACTGTTTTTT. Translation: CAISEPKEKLFF.

This clonotype has more than one count but fewer than ten. The chain is built from TRBV7-2 and TRBJ2-1; 8 nucleotides line up with TRBD1. Trimming took 5 bases from V and 8 from J; bases not matched to a gene: 8. The CDR3 is 14 residues long. CDR1 is SGHTA, CDR2 FQGNSA, per germline. Here the CDR3 DNA reads TGTGCCAGCAGCCAGGACAGGGTTCAGGATGAGCAGTTCTTC. This translates into CASSQDRVQDEQFF.

The chain uses TRBV6-5 and TRBJ1-2, with D uncertain. CDR1 is MNHEY, CDR2 SVGAGI, per germline. V shed 6 bases and J shed 4 bases, with 21 bases lying between them. The CDR3 totals 16 residues. The CDR3 DNA sequence: TGTGCCAGCAGACGTCACAAGAACCCGGGCAGCTATGGCTACACCTTC. This gives the protein CASRRHKNPGSYGYTF.

This clonotype was counted only a few times. This chain joins TRBV12-3 or TRBV12-4 and TRBJ2-1; weak D call: TRBD2 (6 bases). CDR3 length: 16 residues. Trimming shortened V by 3 bases and J by 13 bases, and 25 bases separated the two germline ends. This CDR3 reads CASSLGRPGLRDRQFF. The CDR3 DNA follows: TGTGCCAGCAGTTTGGGCCGACCGGGACTGAGGGATAGACAGTTCTTC.

Of note for this clonotype: Its ends do not fully match the called genes, so a read error is possible. The rearrangement uses TRBV20-1 and TRBJ2-3; TRBD2 matches 11 bases. Germline loops: CDR1 DFQATT, CDR2 SNEGSKA (reference sequence). The CDR3 is made up of 15 amino acids. The chain's CDR3 is CSARGLAGGLDTQYF. The CDR3 DNA reads TGCAGCGCTAGGGGGTTAGCGGGAGGGCTGGATACGCAGTATTTT.

V usage is TRBV5-1 and J usage is TRBJ2-4, with D tentatively TRBD1 (6 bases). The V end was cut by 7 bases, the J end by 0 bases, with 11 bases between. From germline, CDR1 is SGHRS and CDR2 YFSETQ. The length of the CDR3 is 14 residues. The CDR3: CASRDTVAKNIQYF. The CDR3 region has the DNA TGCGCCAGCCGGGACACTGTAGCCAAAAACATTCAGTACTTC.

The CDR3 protein is CSARSNFDRGGNLNGYTF. In nucleotides, the CDR3 is TGCAGTGCTAGATCGAACTTTGACAGGGGAGGGAACCTAAATGGCTACACCTTC. The chain couples TRBV20-1 to TRBJ1-2; TRBD1 matches 8 bases. The CDR3 is 18 residues long. Germline CDR1 and CDR2: DFQATT and SNEGSKA (reference sequence). Trimming removed 2 bases from V and 6 bases from J; junction bases left unmatched: 20.

This clonotype came up a few times. This chain uses TRBV24-1 with TRBJ1-5; D gene unclear. Germline V gene lookup returns CDR1 KGHDR and CDR2 SFDVKD. V lost 5 bases, J lost 5 bases, and 9 bases lay in between. The CDR3 is 13 residues long. CDR3: CATSGRVDQPQHF. CDR3 DNA sequence: TGTGCCACCAGTGGCCGGGTCGATCAGCCCCAGCATTTT.

The gene calls are TRBV11-2 and TRBJ1-5; no reliable D call. Trimming stripped 5 bases from V and 7 bases from J, with 12 bases between. Germline lookup yields CDR1 SGHAT and CDR2 FQNNGV. CDR3 length equals 13 residues. The CDR3 sequence is CASSMDREQPQHF. CDR3 DNA sequence: TGTGCCAGCAGCATGGACCGGGAACAGCCCCAGCATTTT. Based on the CDR3 plus reference TRBV11-2 and TRBJ1-5, the full variable domain is EAGVAQSPRYKIIEKRQSVAFWCNPISGHATLYWYQQILGQGPKLLIQFQNNGVVDDSQLPKDRFSAERLKGVDSTLKIQPAKLEDSAVYLCASSMDREQPQHFGDGTRLSIL.

The CDR3 nucleotides read TGTGCCTGGAAAGCCGGACGTGCGGGATATGGCTACACCTTC. Translation: CAWKAGRAGYGYTF. The chain is built from TRBV30 and TRBJ1-2; D ambiguous. This CDR3 is 14 amino acids long. Trimming cost V 4 bases and J 5 bases, with 17 bases left between them. The V gene's germline CDR1 is GTSNPN and CDR2 SVGIG (reference sequence). Looking up the rest from reference TRBV30 and TRBJ1-2 gives the full variable domain: SQTIHQWPATLVQPVGSPLSLECTVEGTSNPNLYWYRQAAGRGLQLLFYSVGIGQISSEVPQNLSASRPQDRQFILSSKKLLLSDSGFYLCAWKAGRAGYGYTFGSGTRLTVV.

The chain carries TRBV9 and TRBJ2-3; unclear D gene. Trimming removed 3 bases at V and 0 bases at J, with 14 bases between. Germline V gives CDR1 SGDLS, CDR2 YYNGEE. This CDR3 has 16 amino acids. CDR3 sequence reads: CASSALTTRSTDTQYF. The CDR3 coding sequence is TGTGCCAGCAGCGCGCTGACGACTCGGAGCACAGATACGCAGTATTTT.

The gene calls are TRBV12-3 or TRBV12-4 and TRBJ2-7; tentatively, D is TRBD2 (6 bases). V was clipped by 1 base and J by 2 bases, with 12 bases between them. This CDR3 is 15 amino acids long. The CDR3 here is CASSLGSSVTYEQYF. CDR3 DNA: TGTGCCAGCAGTTTAGGGTCTAGCGTAACCTACGAGCAGTACTTC.

The V and J genes are TRBV29-1 and TRBJ2-7; 9 bases are a match to TRBD2. This CDR3 contains 14 residues. The germline gives CDR1 SQVTM, CDR2 ANQGSEA. The V and J ends lost 5 bases and 1 base, in that order; junction bases with no gene match: 6. For the CDR3, the DNA is TGCAGCGTTACACCGGGACTAGCTTCCTACGAGCAGTACTTC. Amino acid sequence: CSVTPGLASYEQYF.

The table lists this clonotype with a few counts. V and J are TRBV24-1 and TRBJ2-1, with unresolved D. V lost 2 bases to trimming and J lost 8 bases, with 6 bases between them. The CDR3 is 12 amino acids. CDR1 and CDR2 (germline): KGHDR, SFDVKD. This CDR3 is CATSDYRDEQFF. In nucleotides, the CDR3 is TGTGCCACCAGTGATTATCGGGATGAGCAGTTCTTC.

This clonotype was seen ten or more times. The chain couples TRBV7-9 to TRBJ1-1; D unclear. The CDR3 extends over 11 amino acids. From germline, CDR1 is SEHNR and CDR2 FQNEAQ (reference sequence). Trimming removed 3 bases from V and 6 bases from J, with 5 bases in between. In nucleotides, the CDR3 is TGTGCCAGCAGCTTTGGGGCTGAAGCTTTCTTT. Residues: CASSFGAEAFF.

In this sample, this clonotype turned up a few times. The rearrangement uses TRBV27 and TRBJ2-1; tentatively, D is TRBD2 (6 bases). V was trimmed by 7 bases and J by 10 bases, leaving 11 bases between them. The CDR3 has 11 residues. Germline V gives CDR1 MNHEY, CDR2 SMNVEV (reference sequence). CDR3 bases: TGTGCCAGCAAGGAGGGTTTCGAGCAGTTCTTC. This encodes CASKEGFEQFF.